A selection of T cell receptor beta chains follows, all from one sample in a study of blood T cell repertoires in COVID-19. Profiled with immunoSEQ multiplex PCR; TCRdb holds only in-frame clones, not every one. The table lists about 200,000 clones, around four fifths of them singletons. Sequencing input: peripheral blood. The receptors stem from a man between 60 and 75 years old with COVID-19, enrolled during active disease. The CDR3 runs from the conserved cysteine through the conserved F or W. A D gene is named only where the DNA matches it firmly. Rows give clone size only sometimes, using once, few, many, or a class for an expanded clone.

>few|TRBV7-2|TRBJ1-5|TRBD1
TGTGCCAGCAGGGCAAGACAGGGGGCCGGTCAGCCCCAGCATTTT
CASRARQGAGQPQHF
>once|TRBV12-3/TRBV12-4|TRBJ1-5|TRBD1
TGTGCCAGCCGGACAGGGGGCGGTCAGCCCCAGCATTTT
CASRTGGGQPQHF
>once|TRBV2|TRBJ2-3|-
TGTGCCAGCAGTGTAGAGGCGGTTATGGGAGATACGCAGTATTTT
CASSVEAVMGDTQYF
>-|TRBV5-4|TRBJ1-6|TRBD1
TGTGCCAGCAGCTCCCGGGACAGCAATTCACCCCTCCACTTT
CASSSRDSNSPLHF
>few|TRBV5-6|TRBJ1-2|TRBD1
TGTGCCAGCAGCTTACGCTCTTTAGGACAGGGCGGGGGCTACACCTTC
CASSLRSLGQGGGYTF
>-|TRBV6-5|TRBJ1-4|-
TGTGCCAGCAGTTCCGGTTGGACACGGGTGGGGGAAAAACTGTTTTTT
CASSSGWTRVGEKLFF
>-|TRBV6-8|TRBJ1-6|TRBD1
TGTGCCAGCAGTCGCTGGGACAGGGTTGACGGATCACCCCTCCACTTT
CASSRWDRVDGSPLHF
>few|TRBV4-2|TRBJ2-7|TRBD2
TGTGCCAGCAGCCTCGCCCCGGGACTAGCGGGAGGGCAGGTATCATCCTACGAGCAGTACTTC
CASSLAPGLAGGQVSSYEQYF
>-|TRBV6-6|TRBJ2-1|TRBD2
TGTGCCAGCAGACCCCTAGCGGGGTCTTCCAATGAGCAGTTCTTC
CASRPLAGSSNEQFF
>few|TRBV4-2|TRBJ2-1|-
TGTGCCAGCAGCTCCGGTGACTACAATGAGCAGTTCTTC
CASSSGDYNEQFF
>-|TRBV5-1|TRBJ2-1|-
TGCGCCAGCAGCTTCGAGGAGAGCTCCTACAATGAGCAGTTCTTC
CASSFEESSYNEQFF
>-|TRBV29-1|TRBJ2-7|TRBD2
TGCAGCGCCTGGGCTAGCGGGCCCCTAGAGCAGTACTTC
CSAWASGPLEQYF
>-|TRBV7-8|TRBJ1-2|-
TGTGCCAGCAGCTACGACAGGCGCTATGGCTACACCTTC
CASSYDRRYGYTF
>-|TRBV10-2|TRBJ1-6|-
TGCGCCAGCAGTGAGTCGTTGTCGGGGTCCTATAATTCACCCCTCCACTTT
CASSESLSGSYNSPLHF
>once|TRBV15|TRBJ2-7|-
TGTGCCACCAGCGGACACTCAGCCTACGAGCAGTACTTC
CATSGHSAYEQYF
>-|TRBV30|TRBJ2-7|-
TGTGCCTGGAGTGTGGGCGTCTCCTACGAGCAGTACTTC
CAWSVGVSYEQYF
>-|TRBV11-2|TRBJ1-2|-
TGTGCCAGCAGCTCCGGACTTAACTATGGCTACACCTTC
CASSSGLNYGYTF
>-|TRBV6-5|TRBJ2-1|TRBD1
TGTGCCAGCAGGACAGGGGAGTACAATGAGCAGTTCTTC
CASRTGEYNEQFF
>once|TRBV9|TRBJ1-3|-
TGTGCCAGCAGCGTAGCGACTCCTGGAAACACCATATATTTT
CASSVATPGNTIYF
>-|TRBV18|TRBJ2-5|-
TGTGCCAGCTCACCACCGGAAGGAACGGGGGAGACCCAGTACTTC
CASSPPEGTGETQYF
>-|TRBV5-1|TRBJ1-1|TRBD1
TGCGCCAGCAGCTCGGGGACAGGGGGCACTGAAGCTTTCTTT
CASSSGTGGTEAFF
>-|TRBV3-1/TRBV3-2|TRBJ1-5|-
TGTGCCAGCAGCCAAGTTGCGGGGAACTCTCAGCCCCAGCATTTT
CASSQVAGNSQPQHF
>-|TRBV19|TRBJ1-1|TRBD1
TGTGCCAGTAGTTCTCGACAGGGGGCTGGGACTGAAGCTTTCTTT
CASSSRQGAGTEAFF
>-|TRBV5-6|TRBJ2-1|-
TGTGCCAGCAGCGTTAGGGGGAAGTATCACAATGAGCAGTTCTTC
CASSVRGKYHNEQFF
>-|TRBV7-2|TRBJ2-7|-
TGTGCCAGCAGCTTAGACAGGAGCTCCTACGAGCAGTACTTC
CASSLDRSSYEQYF
>few|TRBV11-3|TRBJ2-2|TRBD1
TGTGCCAGCAGCTTCCACAGACAGGGAACGAACACCGGGGAGCTGTTTTTT
CASSFHRQGTNTGELFF
>-|TRBV27|TRBJ1-2|TRBD1
TGTGCCAGCAGTTTCTCCGGGACAGGGTTGACTGCTGGCTACACCTTC
CASSFSGTGLTAGYTF
>-|TRBV19|TRBJ2-1|TRBD2
TGTGCCAGTAGTCCCTACGATGAGGGACTAGCTATCAAAAGGTACAATGAGCAGTTCTTC
CASSPYDEGLAIKRYNEQFF
>few|TRBV29-1|TRBJ1-3|TRBD1
TGCAGCGCTGGGGACAGATCTGGAAACACCATATATTTT
CSAGDRSGNTIYF
>-|TRBV6-6|TRBJ2-1|TRBD1
TGTGCCAGCAGCACGTCAACAGGGGTAGATGAGCAGTTCTTC
CASSTSTGVDEQFF
>-|TRBV19|TRBJ1-1|TRBD1
TGTGCCAGTAGTCTGACAGGGTTCAGTGAAGCTTTCTTT
CASSLTGFSEAFF
>-|TRBV30|TRBJ1-2|-
TGTGCCTGGAGTGCCGGGCGAGGGAATGGCTACACCTTC
CAWSAGRGNGYTF
>-|TRBV7-6|TRBJ1-5|TRBD1
TGTGCCAGCAGCCAAGGGGGCGGAGGGGGTCAGCCCCAGCATTTT
CASSQGGGGGQPQHF
>-|TRBV23-1|TRBJ2-7|-
TGCGCCAGCAGTCGGGCGACCTACGAGCAGTACTTC
CASSRATYEQYF
>-|TRBV19|TRBJ2-1|TRBD2
TGTGCCAGTAGTACGGGACTAGCGGGAGTTGAGCAGTTCTTC
CASSTGLAGVEQFF
>-|TRBV9|TRBJ1-1|-
TGTGCCAGCAGCGAGGGGGGAGCGGGGTACACTGAAGCTTTCTTT
CASSEGGAGYTEAFF
>few|TRBV9|TRBJ2-1|TRBD1
TGTGCCAGCAGCGTAGGACAGGGGACGGTGGAGCAGTTCTTC
CASSVGQGTVEQFF
>-|TRBV6-5|TRBJ1-2|-
TGTGCCAGCCAACTCGAAAACTATGGCTACACCTTC
CASQLENYGYTF
>-|TRBV7-9|TRBJ1-4|-
TGTGCCAGCAGCTTAGGATTGGGCAGTAATGAAAAACTGTTTTTT
CASSLGLGSNEKLFF
>-|TRBV2|TRBJ1-1|TRBD1
TGTGCCAGCAGTGGGGACAGGACGAACACTGAAGCTTTCTTT
CASSGDRTNTEAFF
>-|TRBV5-6|TRBJ2-7|-
TGTGCCAGCAGCTTAAGTGAGGCCGAGCAGTACTTC
CASSLSEAEQYF
>-|TRBV3-1/TRBV3-2|TRBJ2-2|-
TGTGCCAGCAGCGACACGGGACAAAAGAACACCGGGGAGCTGTTTTTT
CASSDTGQKNTGELFF
>-|TRBV15|TRBJ1-3|TRBD1
TGTGCCACCAGCAGAGATCTGGGGGACAGGGAATATTTT
CATSRDLGDREYF
>-|TRBV4-1|TRBJ1-4|TRBD1
TGCGCCAGCAGCCAAGATCCGGCAGGGGGCGCCGAAGGTGAAAAACTGTTTTTT
CASSQDPAGGAEGEKLFF
>-|TRBV30|TRBJ1-1|-
TGTGCCTGGAGTGTACCGCATGGGCGAGCTTTCTTT
CAWSVPHGRAFF
>-|TRBV7-3|TRBJ2-1|TRBD2
TGTGCCAGCAGCCTAAGGGGGTGGGAACTAGCGGGAGCATACAATGAGCAGTTCTTC
CASSLRGWELAGAYNEQFF
>-|TRBV4-1|TRBJ2-4|TRBD2
TGCGCCAGCAGCCAAGATGCTAGCGGGAGGTTCGGCATTCAGTACTTC
CASSQDASGRFGIQYF
>-|TRBV9|TRBJ2-2|-
TGTGCCAGCAGCCTGGGACTCAACACCGGGGAGCTGTTTTTT
CASSLGLNTGELFF
>-|TRBV6-2/TRBV6-3|TRBJ1-5|-
TGTGCCAGCAGTCCAGGGGCCCGCAATCAGCCCCAGCATTTT
CASSPGARNQPQHF
>-|TRBV15|TRBJ1-1|-
TGTGCCACCAGCAGCCTAAGGGGGGGTCGGAAGAACACTGAAGCTTTCTTT
CATSSLRGGRKNTEAFF
>once|TRBV18|TRBJ1-1|-
TGTGCCAGCTCGCGACAACCGGCTAACACTGAAGCTTTCTTT
CASSRQPANTEAFF